These 18 T cell receptor beta chains were sequenced from one sample in a study of blood T cells in healthy people across ages. The authors ran a second PCR of about 6 to 11 cycles using a sample-barcoded 5' primer and a J-beta primer mix. TCRdb reprocessed the 5' RACE reads with MiXCR, giving one entry per CDR3 protein. The sample contains more than 800,000 distinct CDR3 sequences, around 43% of which appear only once. The sample consisted of blood. The receptors here all came from a woman in her sixties or seventies in good health.

This chain's CDR3 is CAISERLAGEGEQYF. CDR3 nucleotides: TGTGCCATCAGTGAAAGACTAGCGGGAGAAGGCGAGCAGTACTTC. The rearrangement links TRBV10-3 to TRBJ2-4; 12 nucleotides align to TRBD2. The J call may be faulty, since TRBJ2-7 better matches the DNA end. CDR3 length: 15 residues. Per germline, CDR1 ENHRY and CDR2 SYGVKD.

The rearrangement links TRBV10-3 to TRBJ2-7; no clear D gene. The CDR3 is 16 amino acids. Germline lookup yields CDR1 ENHRY and CDR2 SYGVKD. V was trimmed by 0 bases and J by 1 base, leaving 13 bases between them. CDR3 region: CAISESLGVRSYEQYF. CDR3 in DNA: TGTGCCATCAGTGAGTCTTTGGGCGTGAGATCCTACGAGCAGTACTTC.

The V call is TRBV20-1, the J call TRBJ2-7; no clear D. The V and J ends lost 0 bases and 0 bases respectively, with 12 bases between them. CDR3 length: 15 amino acids. Germline CDR1 and CDR2: DFQATT and SNEGSKA (reference sequence). The CDR3 protein is CSARDKRLSSYEQYF. CDR3 sequence (DNA): TGCAGTGCTAGAGATAAACGTTTAAGCTCCTACGAGCAGTACTTC.

As for this clonotype: A much larger clone is a single base away; this may be a read error. This chain links TRBV11-1 with TRBJ2-7, with TRBD2 matching over 10 bases. The CDR3 loop spans 17 amino acids. From germline, CDR1 is SGHAT and CDR2 FQDESV (reference sequence). CDR3 in DNA: TGTGCCAGCAGCTTAGGTCGTAGCGGGAGGAGCACCTACGGGCAGTACTTC. This sequence encodes CASSLGRSGRSTYGQYF.

The rearrangement uses TRBV18 and TRBJ2-7, with D perhaps being TRBD1 or TRBD2 (5 bases each). V was shortened by 4 bases and J by 4 bases, with 11 bases between the two germline ends. CDR1 and CDR2 (germline): KGHSH, LQKENI. The CDR3 has 13 amino acids. The chain's CDR3 is CASSRDPQYEQYF. CDR3 sequence (DNA): TGTGCCAGCTCACGGGACCCCCAATACGAGCAGTACTTC.

The chain couples TRBV5-4 to TRBJ1-1, with a weak D call TRBD1 (6 bases). Germline CDR1 SGHNT, CDR2 YYREEE (reference sequence). The CDR3 length is 12 residues. The V and J ends lost 7 bases and 3 bases respectively, with 10 bases between them. This CDR3 is CASRTEDTEAFF. For the CDR3, the DNA is TGTGCCAGCCGGACAGAAGACACTGAAGCTTTCTTT.

There are a few counts of this clonotype. For the CDR3, the DNA is TGCGCCAGCAGTCCCGGGACAGGGAGACTATACGAGCAGTACTTC. Its protein is CASSPGTGRLYEQYF. This rearrangement joins TRBV10-2 to TRBJ2-4; TRBD1 aligns across 9 bases. The J call may be in error: the DNA end matches TRBJ2-7 better. The V gene's germline CDR1 is WSHSY and CDR2 SAAADI. This CDR3 region has 15 residues.

V and J are TRBV18 and TRBJ1-1; D is uncertain. There are 14 residues in the CDR3. V was clipped by 3 bases and J by 8 bases, with 16 bases between them. The germline gives CDR1 KGHSH, CDR2 LQKENI. The DNA of the CDR3 is TGTGCCAGCTCACCTCCATATGGAGGGCTGGAAGCTTTCTTT. This sequence encodes CASSPPYGGLEAFF. Complete variable domain (other parts from reference TRBV18 and TRBJ1-1): NAGVMQNPRHLVRRRGQEARLRCSPMKGHSHVYWYRQLPEEGLKFMVYLQKENIIDESGMPKERFSAEFPKEGPSILRIQQVVRGDSAAYFCASSPPYGGLEAFFGQGTRLTVV.

This clonotype has more than one count but fewer than ten. The genes are TRBV15 and TRBJ2-5; D is possibly TRBD2 (6 bases). CDR1 LNHNV and CDR2 YYDKDF come from the germline V gene (reference sequence). Trimming removed 1 base from V and 2 bases from J, with 8 bases in between. The CDR3 is 14 residues long. The CDR3 DNA reads as TGTGCCACCAGCAGAGCAGCGGGTCAAGAGACCCAGTACTTC. This sequence encodes CATSRAAGQETQYF.

This clonotype was seen a few times. The gene calls are TRBV10-3 and TRBJ2-7, with a possible D match to TRBD2 (5 bases). This CDR3 spans 12 amino acids. With 8 bases removed from V and 6 bases from J, the gap between germline ends came to 14 bases. Looked up from germline, CDR1 is ENHRY and CDR2 is SYGVKD. CDR3 loop: CAIARDLSEQYF. The CDR3 DNA is TGTGCCATCGCCCGGGATCTAAGCGAGCAGTACTTC.

To note about this clonotype: The junction departs from the called germline gene at one end, perhaps through a read error. The chain combines TRBV7-9 with TRBJ1-4, with D maybe TRBD1 (5 bases). The CDR3 covers 14 residues. The germline V gene has CDR1 SEHNR and CDR2 FQNEAQ (reference sequence). CDR3 amino acids: CASSVAPGVEKLFF. CDR3 nucleotides: TGTGCCAGCAGCGTAGCGCCGGGGGTTGAAAAACTGTTTTTT.

This clonotype was counted a few times. This chain links TRBV18 with TRBJ2-1; 11 nucleotides line up with TRBD2. CDR3 size: 16 residues. CDR1 is KGHSH and CDR2 is LQKENI in the germline V gene. The trim removed 0 bases at V and 9 bases at J, leaving 7 bases unmatched. Here the CDR3 reads CASSPPSLAGGREQFF. In DNA, the CDR3 is TGTGCCAGCTCACCACCGAGTCTAGCGGGAGGCCGTGAGCAGTTCTTC.

The chain has TRBV5-6 and TRBJ1-2; D is unclear. CDR1 SGHDT and CDR2 YYEEEE come from the germline V gene. V shed 0 bases and J shed 4 bases, with 10 bases lying between them. The CDR3 sequence is 14 residues long. DNA of the CDR3: TGTGCCAGCAGCTTGGGGGCTGACGGCTATGGCTACACCTTC. This encodes CASSLGADGYGYTF.

The chain uses TRBV2 and TRBJ2-1, with a possible D match to TRBD2 (6 bases). Trimming shortened V by 8 bases and J by 10 bases, and 15 bases separated the two germline ends. The V gene's germline CDR1 is SNHLY and CDR2 FYNNEI. This CDR3 comprises 12 residues. CDR3 amino acids: CASWDSGLEQFF. CDR3 DNA sequence: TGTGCCAGCTGGGACTCCGGGCTAGAGCAGTTCTTC. The variable domain in full, completed from reference TRBV2 and TRBJ2-1, reads EPEVTQTPSHQVTQMGQEVILRCVPISNHLYFYWYRQILGQKVEFLVSFYNNEISEKSEIFDDQFSVERPDGSNFTLKIRSTKLEDSAMYFCASWDSGLEQFFGPGTRLTVL.

This clonotype was picked up a small number of times. The chain employs TRBV7-2 and TRBJ2-7, with 8 bases fitting TRBD1. Germline CDR1 SGHTA, CDR2 FQGNSA. J lost 3 bases, V lost 2 bases, and 6 bases had no gene match. This CDR3 has 15 residues. In nucleotides, the CDR3 is TGTGCCAGCAGCTTATCCAACAGGGGGGTCTACGAGCAGTACTTC. It is translated as CASSLSNRGVYEQYF.

This chain connects TRBV20-1 to TRBJ2-1; 10 nucleotides align to TRBD2. CDR1 is DFQATT and CDR2 is SNEGSKA in the germline V gene (reference sequence). The CDR3 consists of 16 residues. After removal of 4 bases from V and 1 base from J, the junction contained 7 bases not matched to a gene. CDR3 nucleotide sequence: TGCAGTGCTACAACCAGCGGGAGGGTTTCCTACAATGAGCAGTTCTTC. This translates into CSATTSGRVSYNEQFF.

The chain is built from TRBV27 and TRBJ1-5; perhaps TRBD1 as D (5 bases). Germline V lookup: CDR1 MNHEY, CDR2 SMNVEV (reference sequence). The CDR3 runs to 14 residues. Deletions cut 2 bases from V and 6 bases from J, with 11 bases between. CDR3 nucleotides: TGTGCCAGCAGTTTAGGGGGACCGGGTCAGCCCCAGCATTTT. It yields the protein CASSLGGPGQPQHF.

The chain has TRBV15 and TRBJ1-1; 7 bases map to TRBD1. Losses at the gene ends were 5 bases for V and 4 bases for J; bases not matched to a gene: 10. The length of the CDR3 is 15 residues. The germline V gene has CDR1 LNHNV and CDR2 YYDKDF (reference sequence). CDR3 amino acids: CATSGGGGAGTEAFF. The CDR3 region has the DNA TGTGCCACCAGCGGAGGAGGGGGCGCCGGCACTGAAGCTTTCTTT.